This entry features one T cell receptor (beta chain) sequence. Antigen specificity is unknown. The CDR3 sequence is 16 residues long. From germline, CDR1 is GTSNPN and CDR2 SVGIG (reference sequence). After removal of 3 bases from V and 8 bases from J, the junction contained 13 bases not matched to a gene. These data originate in a study of OX40 agonist ivuxolimab in advanced cancers. Study results and caveats: Mean expanded clone counts were higher in CD8+ than CD4+ T cells.

This table comes from immunoSEQ multiplex PCR, and its TCRdb copy is limited to in-frame clones, with some not included. The sample holds about 58,000 clones, 89% seen once. The sample in question was CD4+ or CD8+ T cells sorted from blood, obtained in a trial of the OX40 agonist ivuxolimab. V gene TRBV30 combines with J gene TRBJ2-3, with TRBD2 matching over 11 bases. This receptor was taken from an adult with an advanced solid tumor such as melanoma, head and neck, liver or kidney cancer. CDR3 DNA sequence: TGTGCCTGGAGGTCCCCTACTAGCGGGAGTTTAGGTACGCAGTATTTT. This sequence encodes CAWRSPTSGSLGTQYF.